This T cell receptor (beta chain) was captured in a study of blood T cell repertoires in COVID-19. Study-wide background: Sites in the United States, Italy and Spain provided acute and convalescent COVID-19 samples.

TCRdb's copy holds only in-frame clones and misses some; the assay was immunoSEQ multiplex PCR. The sample comprises about 170,000 clones, around four fifths of which are singletons, and about 2.7% rests with the top ten. Seattle patient enrollment occurred during active infection, with longitudinal follow-up thereafter. This clone was picked up a small number of times. This CDR3 contains 14 residues. The V and J ends lost 4 bases and 6 bases respectively, with 15 bases between them. The germline CDR1 and CDR2 sequences are SGHTA and FQGTGA. Input material: peripheral blood. The rearrangement links TRBV7-3 to TRBJ1-2; maybe TRBD1 (6 bases). The TCR comes from a woman of 80 years or more with COVID-19, enrolled during active disease. CDR3 nucleotides: TGTGCCAGCAGCTCTATGCCAGGGGTACATGGCTACACCTTC. Its translation: CASSSMPGVHGYTF.